This TCR beta chain appears in the sequencing data of a study of blood T cell repertoires in COVID-19. Clones were read by immunoSEQ multiplex PCR, and TCRdb kept only the in-frame ones, dropping some. The sample consists of about 55,000 clones, more than 60% of them appearing once. The CDR3 is 18 residues long. V dropped 0 bases and J dropped 12; count of bases not matched to a gene: 19. The V gene's germline CDR1 is MNHEY and CDR2 SVGEGT. The chain couples TRBV6-2 or TRBV6-3 to TRBJ1-5; TRBD1 aligns across 8 bases. The source is a woman in her 70s with acute or convalescent COVID-19. Sample: peripheral blood. CDR3 sequence reads: CASSYSGTGLPRLGLQHF. Written as DNA, the CDR3 is TGTGCCAGCAGTTACTCCGGGACAGGTCTCCCCCGCTTGGGGCTCCAGCATTTT.